Each of the 5 T cell receptor beta chains below was sequenced from the same sample in a study of human T cells and chemical hapten exposure. TCRdb re-derived calls from the RACE reads in MiXCR, one entry per CDR3 protein. The table records about 110,000 distinct CDR3 sequences, about 12% of them present only once. Regarding time point: pre-sensitization, week 0. The treatment was: therapeutic diphenylcyclopropenone sensitization with weekly scalp DPC. Sequencing used whole blood, obtained in connection with sensitization to the hapten diphenylcyclopropenone (DPC). The receptors come from a woman between 50 and 59 years old with alopecia areata. Some clones in this sample may be carry-over from other donors' samples.

The sample holds one count of this clonotype. This rearrangement joins TRBV28 to TRBJ2-7, with a weak D call TRBD2 (5 bases). The V end lost 10 bases, the J end lost 2 bases, and 12 bases lay between the germline ends. The length of the CDR3 is 12 residues. Germline V lookup: CDR1 MDHEN, CDR2 SYDVKM. CDR3 nucleotide sequence: TGTGCCACCACTAGAAGTACCTACGAGCAGTACTTC. It translates to CATTRSTYEQYF.

J is TRBJ1-2 and V is TRBV7-2; perhaps TRBD1 as D (5 bases). With 5 bases removed from V and 1 base from J, the gap between germline ends came to 20 bases. CDR1 is SGHTA, CDR2 FQGNSA, per germline. The CDR3 totals 17 residues. The CDR3 sequence: CASSPGQGPRGNYGYTF. CDR3 sequence (DNA): TGTGCCAGCAGCCCCGGACAAGGGCCTCGGGGTAACTATGGCTACACCTTC.

The table lists this clonotype with many counts. The chain employs TRBV5-1 and TRBJ2-3, with D possibly being TRBD2 (5 bases). V was cut by 2 bases and J by 0 bases, with 16 bases left in between. Germline CDR1 and CDR2: SGHRS and YFSETQ. This CDR3 comprises 17 residues. The CDR3 nucleotides read TGCGCCAGCAGCTTCGCCGGGGAACTAATTAGCACAGATACGCAGTATTTT. Its translation is CASSFAGELISTDTQYF.

At least ten counts were recorded for this clonotype. The chain joins TRBV6-2 or TRBV6-3 to TRBJ1-5, with D possibly matching TRBD1 (5 bases). CDR3 length: 14 amino acids. The V end lost 4 bases, the J end lost 6 bases, and 13 bases lay between the germline ends. Germline CDR1 is MNHEY and CDR2 is SVGEGT. The CDR3 is CASSFGGGLQPQHF. CDR3 DNA: TGTGCCAGCAGTTTCGGCGGGGGTCTTCAGCCCCAGCATTTT.

On this clonotype itself: Mismatch with germline at one junction end may stem from a read error. The gene calls are TRBV7-7 and TRBJ2-2; unclear D gene. This CDR3 has 12 amino acids. CDR1 is SSHAT and CDR2 is FNYEAQ in the germline V gene (reference sequence). In DNA, the CDR3 is TGTGCTAGCAACCAGCAAGGCGGGGAGCTGTTTTTT. Its translation: CASNQQGGELFF. The whole variable domain, remainder taken from reference TRBV7-7 and TRBJ2-2, is GAGVSQSPRYKVTKRGQDVTLRCDPISSHATLYWYQQALGQGPEFLTYFNYEAQPDKSGLPSDRFSAERPEGSISTLTIQRTEQRDSAMYRCASNQQGGELFFGEGSRLTVL.